This T cell receptor (beta chain) was found in a study of blood T cell repertoires in COVID-19. For the study at large: From the United States, Italy and Spain came samples of acute and convalescent COVID-19. Nucleic acid was either cDNA or gDNA, and it came from T cells, B-cell-depleted T cells, or PBMCs.

This clone came up once. The method was immunoSEQ multiplex PCR; TCRdb's version includes in-frame clones alone and lacks a portion of them. The sample records approximately 220,000 clones, 83% being singletons. The TCR comes from a woman aged 40 to 50 with active or convalescent COVID-19. The sequenced material came from peripheral blood.

CDR3 nucleotides: TGTGCCTGGAGTCTCTACAATGAGCAGTTCTTC. Translation gives CAWSLYNEQFF. The V and J genes are TRBV30 and TRBJ2-1, with D uncertain. This CDR3 has 11 amino acids. The V gene lost 2 bases and the J gene lost 3 bases, with 2 bases spanning the gap. CDR1 and CDR2 from the germline V gene are GTSNPN and SVGIG (reference sequence).